The 10 T cell receptor beta chains listed next were all sequenced from one sample in a study of T cells in women clearing cervical HPV infection. Profiling relied on immunoSEQ multiplex PCR, and the TCRdb table lists in-frame clones only, not all of them. The listing records tens of thousands of clones. The sequencing input was blood buffy coat. The receptors were sampled from a woman aged 18 to 69 with a cervical HPV16 infection that either progressed to CIN3+ or cleared (not recorded which).

Notes on this clone: Coverage ceases 3 residues before the CDR3 finishes, and the germline J gene fills in the end. V usage is TRBV30 and J usage is TRBJ1-1; a possible D gene is TRBD1 (5 bases). Germline loops: CDR1 GTSNPN, CDR2 SVGIG (reference sequence). V gave up 1 base and J gave up 7 bases, with 16 bases separating them. The CDR3 totals 14 residues. The CDR3 sequence: CAWSEGGGSDEAFF. CDR3 bases read: TGTGCCTGGAGTGAGGGTGGGGGGTCGGATGAA.

A note on this clone: The CDR3 goes on 3 residues after the read ends, and that part is filled in from the germline J gene. V is TRBV6-1 and J is TRBJ2-3, with 8 bases matching TRBD2. The V segment lost 2 bases and the J segment 3 bases; nucleotides outside the gene matches: 4. The CDR3 is 15 amino acids. In germline, CDR1 is MNHNS, CDR2 SASEGT. CDR3 DNA, as far as it was read: TGTGCCAGCAGTGAAATGGGACTAGAAACAGATACG. Protein product: CASSEMGLETDT. The whole CDR3 reads CASSEMGLETDTQYF.

With respect to this clone: The read ends 3 residues shy of where the CDR3 ends; the end is completed using the germline J gene. The chain carries TRBV3-1 (or the pseudogene TRBV3-2) and TRBJ2-3, with unresolved D. Looked up from germline, CDR1 is LGHDT and CDR2 is YNNKEL (reference sequence). Trimming stripped 0 bases from V and 3 bases from J, with 10 bases between. The CDR3 runs to 15 residues. The DNA read from the CDR3 is TGTGCCAGCAGCCAAGATTGGCGGTCGACAGATACG. As protein: CASSQDWRSTDT. The full CDR3 reads CASSQDWRSTDTQYF.

Regarding this clone: Read coverage stops 3 residues before the CDR3 terminus; the germline J gene supplies the remainder. The chain combines TRBV7-2 with TRBJ2-7; 8 nucleotides match TRBD1. Germline lookup yields CDR1 SGHTA and CDR2 FQGNSA. J gave up 1 base and V 6 bases, and 8 bases lay outside the gene matches. This CDR3 comprises 15 residues. The covered CDR3 bases are TGTGCCAGCAGGTCCCGGGACAGGCAATCCTACGAG. Its protein product is CASRSRDRQSYE. The full CDR3 sequence reads CASRSRDRQSYEQYF.

The CDR3 DNA, read in part, is TGTGCCAGTAGTGACAAGGGGGAAGAGACT. It codes for CASSDKGEET. The whole CDR3 is CASSDKGEETQYF. The chain combines TRBV19 with TRBJ2-4, with a possible D match to TRBD1 (6 bases). The read ends 3 residues early relative to the CDR3; the germline J gene fills the gap. This CDR3 spans 13 amino acids. CDR1 and CDR2 from the germline V gene are LNHDA and SQIVND (reference sequence).

As to this clone: The missing CDR3 end, 3 residues past where the read stops, is filled in from the germline J gene. The chain joins TRBV5-3 to TRBJ1-2; 7 nucleotides match TRBD1. TRBV5-3 is an open reading frame, and its role is uncertain. V gave up 0 bases and J gave up 5 bases; unmatched junction bases: 7. The CDR3 runs to 15 residues. CDR3 DNA, as far as it was read: TGTGCCAGAAGCTTGGCTAACAGGGGAAGATATGGC. The encoded protein is CARSLANRGRYG. The whole CDR3 protein is CARSLANRGRYGYTF.

On this clone: The observed sequence ends 3 residues before the CDR3 terminus, with the missing tail filled in from the germline J gene. This chain links TRBV20-1 with TRBJ1-4; tentative D call: TRBD1 (6 bases). CDR3 length: 14 amino acids. The germline V gene encodes CDR1 DFQATT and CDR2 SNEGSKA (reference sequence). Trimming pared 3 bases from V and 8 bases from J, leaving 16 bases between. The CDR3 bases that were read are TGCAGTGCTAGTGGGGGGGCGCGGGACGAAAAA. It yields the protein CSASGGARDEK. The entire CDR3 protein reads CSASGGARDEKLFF.

As to this clone: The DNA ends 3 residues before the CDR3 does, and the rest of the CDR3 is filled in from the germline J gene. V gene TRBV2 combines with J gene TRBJ1-1; D remains unclear. The germline V and J ends were trimmed by 5 bases and 0 bases, with 7 bases remaining between them. The CDR3 spans 13 residues. Germline CDR1 SNHLY, CDR2 FYNNEI. CDR3: CASSKTVNTEAFF. Incomplete CDR3 DNA: TGTGCCAGCAGTAAAACAGTGAACACTGAA.

Points on this clone: The read stops 3 residues short of the end of the CDR3; the missing end is completed from the germline J gene. The genes are TRBV2 and TRBJ2-5; 9 bases line up with TRBD1. Germline assignment: CDR1 SNHLY and CDR2 FYNNEI. The CDR3 has 16 amino acids. Trimming at V came to 3 bases and at J to 7 bases, leaving 12 bases not matched to a gene. CDR3 protein: CASSDIPGTGKGTQYF. CDR3 DNA (partial): TGTGCCAGCAGTGATATCCCCGGGACAGGGAAAGGGACC. The full variable domain, rest sourced from reference TRBV2 and TRBJ2-5, is EPEVTQTPSHQVTQMGQEVILRCVPISNHLYFYWYRQILGQKVEFLVSFYNNEISEKSEIFDDQFSVERPDGSNFTLKIRSTKLEDSAMYFCASSDIPGTGKGTQYFGPGTRLLVL.

With respect to this clone: The CDR3 end lies 3 residues beyond the end of the read and is filled in from the germline J gene. The V and J genes are TRBV29-1 and TRBJ1-2, with D unresolved. This CDR3 has 9 residues. Germline assignment: CDR1 SQVTM and CDR2 ANQGSEA. CDR3 region: CSVGAGYTF. Partial CDR3 DNA: TGCAGCGTTGGAGCCGGC.